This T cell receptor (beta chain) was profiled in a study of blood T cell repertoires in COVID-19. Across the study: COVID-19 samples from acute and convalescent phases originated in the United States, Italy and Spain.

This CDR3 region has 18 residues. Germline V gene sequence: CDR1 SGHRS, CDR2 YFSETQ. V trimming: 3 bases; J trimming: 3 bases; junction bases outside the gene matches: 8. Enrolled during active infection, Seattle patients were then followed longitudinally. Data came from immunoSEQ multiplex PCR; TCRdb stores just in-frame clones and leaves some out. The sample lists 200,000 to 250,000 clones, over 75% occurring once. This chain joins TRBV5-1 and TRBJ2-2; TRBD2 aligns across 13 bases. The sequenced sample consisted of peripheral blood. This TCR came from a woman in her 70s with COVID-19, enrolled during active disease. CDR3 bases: TGCGCCAGCAGCTCGGACGGCGGACTAGCGGGGGACACCGGGGAGCTGTTTTTT. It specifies CASSSDGGLAGDTGELFF.